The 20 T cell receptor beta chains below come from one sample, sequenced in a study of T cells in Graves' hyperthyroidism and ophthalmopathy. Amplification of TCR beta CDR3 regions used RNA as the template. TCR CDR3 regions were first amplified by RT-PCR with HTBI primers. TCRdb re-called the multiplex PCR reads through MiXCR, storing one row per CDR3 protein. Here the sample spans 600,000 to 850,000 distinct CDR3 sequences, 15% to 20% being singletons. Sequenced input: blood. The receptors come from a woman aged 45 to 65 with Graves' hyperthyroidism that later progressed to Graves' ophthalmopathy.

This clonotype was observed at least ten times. CDR3 nucleotides: TGCGCCAGCAGCCGCGGCGGAGGGTTCAATGAGCAGTTCTTC. Amino acids: CASSRGGGFNEQFF. This sequence joins TRBV5-1 and TRBJ2-1; D is perhaps TRBD2 (6 bases). The V gene lost 4 bases and the J gene lost 6 bases, with 14 bases spanning the gap. The CDR3 extends over 14 amino acids. CDR1 is SGHRS, CDR2 YFSETQ, per germline.

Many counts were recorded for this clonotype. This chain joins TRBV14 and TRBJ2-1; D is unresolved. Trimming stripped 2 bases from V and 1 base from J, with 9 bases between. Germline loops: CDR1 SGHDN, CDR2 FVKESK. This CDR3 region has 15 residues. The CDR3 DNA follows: TGTGCCAGCAGCCAATTAAGAGTTTCCTACAATGAGCAGTTCTTC. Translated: CASSQLRVSYNEQFF.

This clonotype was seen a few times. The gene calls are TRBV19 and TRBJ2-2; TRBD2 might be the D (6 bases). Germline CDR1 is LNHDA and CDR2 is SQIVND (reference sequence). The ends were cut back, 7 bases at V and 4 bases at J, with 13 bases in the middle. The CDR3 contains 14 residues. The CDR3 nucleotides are TGTGCCAGTAACGGGGGAGGTGGCACCGGGGAGCTGTTTTTT. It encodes CASNGGGGTGELFF.

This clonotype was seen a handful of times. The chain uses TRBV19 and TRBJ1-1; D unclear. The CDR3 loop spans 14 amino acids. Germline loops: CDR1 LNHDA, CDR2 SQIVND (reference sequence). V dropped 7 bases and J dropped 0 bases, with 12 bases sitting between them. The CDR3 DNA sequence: TGTGCCAGTATTGGGGTGGAAATGAACACTGAAGCTTTCTTT. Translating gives CASIGVEMNTEAFF.

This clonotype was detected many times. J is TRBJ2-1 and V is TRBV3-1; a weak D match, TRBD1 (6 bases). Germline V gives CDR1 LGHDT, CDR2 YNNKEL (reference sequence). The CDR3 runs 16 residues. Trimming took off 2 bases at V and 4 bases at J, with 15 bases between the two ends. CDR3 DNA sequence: TGTGCCAGCAGCCAAATAGGCCGGGACAAATACAATGAGCAGTTCTTC. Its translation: CASSQIGRDKYNEQFF.

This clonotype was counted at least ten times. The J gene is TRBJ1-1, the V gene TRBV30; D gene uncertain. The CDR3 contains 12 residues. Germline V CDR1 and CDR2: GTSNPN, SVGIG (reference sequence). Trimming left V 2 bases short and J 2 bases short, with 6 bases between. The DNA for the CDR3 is TGTGCCTGGAGTCCCTACAACACTGAAGCTTTCTTT. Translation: CAWSPYNTEAFF.

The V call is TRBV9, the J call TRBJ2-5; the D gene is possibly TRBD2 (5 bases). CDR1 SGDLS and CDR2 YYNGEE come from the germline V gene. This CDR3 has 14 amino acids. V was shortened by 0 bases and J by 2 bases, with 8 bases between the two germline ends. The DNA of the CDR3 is TGTGCCAGCAGCGTAGGCCCGGGGCAAGAGACCCAGTACTTC. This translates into CASSVGPGQETQYF.

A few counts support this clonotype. The CDR3 sequence is CAISESTSGGRSYNEQFF. CDR3 DNA: TGTGCCATCAGTGAGTCGACTAGCGGGGGCCGCTCCTACAATGAGCAGTTCTTC. The chain employs TRBV10-3 and TRBJ2-1; 12 bases map to TRBD2. The CDR3 has 18 residues. Germline CDR1 and CDR2: ENHRY and SYGVKD. After removal of 0 bases from V and 0 bases from J, the junction contained 3 bases not matched to a gene.

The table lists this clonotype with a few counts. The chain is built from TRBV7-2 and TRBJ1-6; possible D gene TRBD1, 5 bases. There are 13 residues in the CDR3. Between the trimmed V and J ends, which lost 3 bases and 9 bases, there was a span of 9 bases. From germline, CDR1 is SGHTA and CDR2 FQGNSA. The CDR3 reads CASSFPGGSPLHF. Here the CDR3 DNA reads TGTGCCAGCAGCTTCCCTGGGGGTTCACCCCTCCACTTT. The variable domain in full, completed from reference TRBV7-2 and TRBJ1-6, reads GAGVSQSPSNKVTEKGKDVELRCDPISGHTALYWYRQSLGQGLEFLIYFQGNSAPDKSGLPSDRFSAERTGGSVSTLTIQRTQQEDSAVYLCASSFPGGSPLHFGNGTRLTVT.

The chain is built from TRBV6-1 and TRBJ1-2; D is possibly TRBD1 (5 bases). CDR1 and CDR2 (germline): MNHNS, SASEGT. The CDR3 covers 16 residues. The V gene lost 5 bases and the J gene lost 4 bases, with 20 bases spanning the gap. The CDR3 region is CASSPSGGVDGYGYTF. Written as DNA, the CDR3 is TGTGCCAGCAGTCCCAGTGGGGGGGTGGACGGCTATGGCTACACCTTC.

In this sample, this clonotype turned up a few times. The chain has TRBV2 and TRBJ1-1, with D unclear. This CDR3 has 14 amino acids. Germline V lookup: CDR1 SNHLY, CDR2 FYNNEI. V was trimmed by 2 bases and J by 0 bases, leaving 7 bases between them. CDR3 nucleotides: TGTGCCAGCAGTGAATCGGCTCTGAACACTGAAGCTTTCTTT. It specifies CASSESALNTEAFF. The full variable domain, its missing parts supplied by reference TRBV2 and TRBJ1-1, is EPEVTQTPSHQVTQMGQEVILRCVPISNHLYFYWYRQILGQKVEFLVSFYNNEISEKSEIFDDQFSVERPDGSNFTLKIRSTKLEDSAMYFCASSESALNTEAFFGQGTRLTVV.

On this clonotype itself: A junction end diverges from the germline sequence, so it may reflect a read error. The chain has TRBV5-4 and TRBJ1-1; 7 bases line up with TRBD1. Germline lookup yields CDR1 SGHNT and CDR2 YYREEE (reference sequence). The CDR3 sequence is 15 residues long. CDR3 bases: TGTGCCAGCAGCTTTGTGGGACAGTTGAACACTAAAGCTTTCTTT. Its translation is CASSFVGQLNTKAFF.

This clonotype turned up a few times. The CDR3 DNA follows: TGTGCCAGCAGCACGCAGAGTTCGGAGCGGGGTGGGGATGCGCAGTATTTT. Its translation is CASSTQSSERGGDAQYF. The gene calls are TRBV7-9 and TRBJ2-3; 7 positions agree with TRBD2. The CDR3 spans 17 residues. The junction had 21 bases not matched to a gene; V was cut back by 5 bases and J by 10 bases. CDR1 and CDR2 (germline): SEHNR, FQNEAQ (reference sequence).

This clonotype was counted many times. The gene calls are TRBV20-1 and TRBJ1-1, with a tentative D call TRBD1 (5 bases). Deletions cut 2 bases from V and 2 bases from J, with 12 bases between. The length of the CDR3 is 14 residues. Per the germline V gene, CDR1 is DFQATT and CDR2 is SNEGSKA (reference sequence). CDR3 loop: CSARRDGLNTEAFF. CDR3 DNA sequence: TGCAGTGCTAGACGGGACGGCTTAAACACTGAAGCTTTCTTT.

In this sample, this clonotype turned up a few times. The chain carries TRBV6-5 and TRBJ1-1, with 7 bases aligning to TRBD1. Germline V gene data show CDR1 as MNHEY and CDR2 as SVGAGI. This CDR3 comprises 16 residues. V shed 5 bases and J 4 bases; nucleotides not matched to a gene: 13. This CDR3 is CASSHPEQGTGTEAFF. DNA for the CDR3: TGTGCCAGCAGTCACCCCGAACAGGGGACTGGCACTGAAGCTTTCTTT.

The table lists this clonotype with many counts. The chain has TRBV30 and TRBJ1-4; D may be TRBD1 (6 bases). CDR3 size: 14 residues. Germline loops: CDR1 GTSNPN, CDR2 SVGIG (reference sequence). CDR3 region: CAARPGHKYEKLFF. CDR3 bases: TGTGCGGCCCGACCGGGACATAAGTATGAAAAACTGTTTTTT.

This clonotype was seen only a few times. The chain's CDR3 is CASSIDGMGTEAFF. DNA of the CDR3: TGTGCCAGTAGTATTGATGGGATGGGGACTGAAGCTTTCTTT. The rearrangement joins TRBV19 to TRBJ1-1; D remains unclear. Trimming shortened V by 3 bases and J by 5 bases, and 13 bases separated the two germline ends. From germline, CDR1 is LNHDA and CDR2 SQIVND (reference sequence). This CDR3 region has 14 residues. The variable domain in full, with the rest retrieved from reference TRBV19 and TRBJ1-1, is DGGITQSPKYLFRKEGQNVTLSCEQNLNHDAMYWYRQDPGQGLRLIYYSQIVNDFQKGDIAEGYSVSREKKESFPLTVTSAQKNPTAFYLCASSIDGMGTEAFFGQGTRLTVV.

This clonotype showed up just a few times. The CDR3 loop reads CASTAGTSGFHEQYF. The CDR3 region has the DNA TGTGCCAGCACCGCCGGGACTAGCGGTTTCCACGAGCAGTACTTC. The chain links TRBV19 to TRBJ2-7, with 11 bases that match TRBD2. The CDR3 has 15 amino acids. Germline trimming cut 9 bases from V and 5 bases from J; bases unmatched to any gene: 12. Germline CDR1 LNHDA, CDR2 SQIVND (reference sequence).

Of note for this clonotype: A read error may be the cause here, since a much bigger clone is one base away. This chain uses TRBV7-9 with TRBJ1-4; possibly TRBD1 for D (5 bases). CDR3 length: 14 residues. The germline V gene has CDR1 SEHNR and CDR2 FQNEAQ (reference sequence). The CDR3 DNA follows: TGTGCCAGCGGTGAGGGACCAACTAATGAAAAACTGGTTTTT. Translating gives CASGEGPTNEKLVF.

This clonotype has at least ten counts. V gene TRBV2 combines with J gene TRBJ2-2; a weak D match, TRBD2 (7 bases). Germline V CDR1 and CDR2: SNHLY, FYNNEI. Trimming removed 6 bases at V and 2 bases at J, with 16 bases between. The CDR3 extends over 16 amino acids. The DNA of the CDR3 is TGTGCCAGCAGCCAACCGGCGGGGGCCAACACCGGGGAGCTGTTTTTT. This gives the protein CASSQPAGANTGELFF.